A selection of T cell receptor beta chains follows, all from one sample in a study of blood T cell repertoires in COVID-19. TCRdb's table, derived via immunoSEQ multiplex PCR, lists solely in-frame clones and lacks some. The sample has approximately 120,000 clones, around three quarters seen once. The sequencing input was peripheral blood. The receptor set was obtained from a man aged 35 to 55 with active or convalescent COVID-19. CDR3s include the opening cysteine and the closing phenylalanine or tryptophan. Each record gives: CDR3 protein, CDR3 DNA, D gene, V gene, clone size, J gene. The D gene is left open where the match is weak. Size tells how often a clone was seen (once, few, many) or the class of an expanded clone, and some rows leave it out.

cdr3_aa: CASSQELLGTDTQYF; cdr3_nt: TGTGCCAGCAGCCAAGAGCTCCTAGGCACAGATACGCAGTATTTT; d_call: NA; v_call: TRBV4-2; clone_size: once; j_call: TRBJ2-3
cdr3_aa: CAIRSDNSSYNEQFF; cdr3_nt: TGTGCCATCAGGTCTGACAACAGCTCCTACAATGAGCAGTTCTTC; d_call: NA; v_call: TRBV10-3; clone_size: NA; j_call: TRBJ2-1
cdr3_aa: CASSEEGYDNSPLHF; cdr3_nt: TGTGCCAGCAGTGAAGAGGGGTATGATAATTCACCCCTCCACTTT; d_call: NA; v_call: TRBV2; clone_size: NA; j_call: TRBJ1-6
cdr3_aa: CASSLAGGRYEQYF; cdr3_nt: TGCGCCAGCAGCTTGGCAGGGGGCCGGTACGAGCAGTACTTC; d_call: TRBD1; v_call: TRBV5-1; clone_size: NA; j_call: TRBJ2-7
cdr3_aa: CASSYSAPGGTEAFF; cdr3_nt: TGTGCCAGCAGTTACTCGGCTCCCGGGGGGACTGAAGCTTTCTTT; d_call: NA; v_call: TRBV6-5; clone_size: NA; j_call: TRBJ1-1
cdr3_aa: CASSLGTSGIGELFF; cdr3_nt: TGTGCCAGCAGTTTAGGGACTAGCGGGATCGGGGAGCTGTTTTTT; d_call: TRBD2; v_call: TRBV27; clone_size: NA; j_call: TRBJ2-2
cdr3_aa: CASRSRGRGTEAFF; cdr3_nt: TGTGCCAGTAGAAGCAGGGGGCGAGGGACTGAAGCTTTCTTT; d_call: TRBD1; v_call: TRBV19; clone_size: once; j_call: TRBJ1-1
cdr3_aa: CASSRTTGRWGEQYF; cdr3_nt: TGTGCCAGCAGTAGGACGACAGGACGCTGGGGCGAGCAGTACTTC; d_call: NA; v_call: TRBV25-1; clone_size: NA; j_call: TRBJ2-7
cdr3_aa: CASSFEGESYGYTF; cdr3_nt: TGCGCCAGCAGCTTTGAGGGGGAGAGCTATGGCTACACCTTC; d_call: NA; v_call: TRBV5-1; clone_size: NA; j_call: TRBJ1-2
cdr3_aa: CASSLGGRLYNEQFF; cdr3_nt: TGTGCCAGCAGTTTAGGCGGGAGACTCTACAATGAGCAGTTCTTC; d_call: TRBD2; v_call: TRBV28; clone_size: NA; j_call: TRBJ2-1
cdr3_aa: CASSVAGQGTGELFF; cdr3_nt: TGTGCCAGCAGCGTAGCTGGACAGGGAACCGGGGAGCTGTTTTTT; d_call: TRBD1; v_call: TRBV9; clone_size: NA; j_call: TRBJ2-2
cdr3_aa: CASSPVERGHTEAFF; cdr3_nt: TGTGCCAGCAGCCCCGTCGAGAGGGGGCATACTGAAGCTTTCTTT; d_call: TRBD1; v_call: TRBV5-6; clone_size: few; j_call: TRBJ1-1
cdr3_aa: CASSGAYNEQFF; cdr3_nt: TGTGCCAGCAGTGGAGCGTACAATGAGCAGTTCTTC; d_call: NA; v_call: TRBV6-6; clone_size: few; j_call: TRBJ2-1
cdr3_aa: CASRGRDWYTDTQYF; cdr3_nt: TGTGCCAGCAGGGGAAGGGACTGGTACACAGATACGCAGTATTTT; d_call: NA; v_call: TRBV5-6; clone_size: NA; j_call: TRBJ2-3
cdr3_aa: CAWSPRENQPQHF; cdr3_nt: TGTGCCTGGAGCCCCAGGGAAAACCAGCCCCAGCATTTT; d_call: NA; v_call: TRBV30; clone_size: NA; j_call: TRBJ1-5
cdr3_aa: CASSRTLAGGDYEQYF; cdr3_nt: TGCGCCAGCAGCCGAACACTAGCGGGGGGGGATTACGAGCAGTACTTC; d_call: TRBD2; v_call: TRBV4-1; clone_size: NA; j_call: TRBJ2-7
cdr3_aa: CASSQERLAGGDEQFF; cdr3_nt: TGTGCCAGCAGCCAAGAGCGACTAGCGGGGGGGGATGAGCAGTTCTTC; d_call: TRBD2; v_call: TRBV3-1/TRBV3-2; clone_size: NA; j_call: TRBJ2-1
cdr3_aa: CASSLNTIGNTEAFF; cdr3_nt: TGTGCCAGCAGCTTAAATACTATAGGGAACACTGAAGCTTTCTTT; d_call: NA; v_call: TRBV7-3; clone_size: once; j_call: TRBJ1-1
cdr3_aa: CASSLEGRLAGNEQYF; cdr3_nt: TGTGCCAGCAGCTTGGAGGGTCGCCTAGCGGGAAACGAGCAGTACTTC; d_call: TRBD2; v_call: TRBV5-4; clone_size: NA; j_call: TRBJ2-7
cdr3_aa: CASSPEGARWETQYF; cdr3_nt: TGCGCCAGCAGCCCCGAAGGGGCCAGGTGGGAGACCCAGTACTTC; d_call: NA; v_call: TRBV5-1; clone_size: NA; j_call: TRBJ2-5
cdr3_aa: CASSFGGMPQHF; cdr3_nt: TGTGCCAGCAGCTTTGGGGGGATGCCCCAGCATTTT; d_call: NA; v_call: TRBV5-6; clone_size: NA; j_call: TRBJ1-5
cdr3_aa: CASSVGREFHNEQFF; cdr3_nt: TGTGCCAGCAGCGTCGGACGGGAGTTCCACAATGAGCAGTTCTTC; d_call: NA; v_call: TRBV9; clone_size: NA; j_call: TRBJ2-1
cdr3_aa: CASSLDARHNSPLHF; cdr3_nt: TGCGCCAGCAGCTTGGACGCGCGGCATAATTCACCCCTCCACTTT; d_call: NA; v_call: TRBV5-1; clone_size: NA; j_call: TRBJ1-6
cdr3_aa: CSVSLADLTDTQYF; cdr3_nt: TGCAGCGTTTCGTTAGCGGACCTCACAGATACGCAGTATTTT; d_call: NA; v_call: TRBV29-1; clone_size: NA; j_call: TRBJ2-3
cdr3_aa: CASSVEKGLPHEQYF; cdr3_nt: TGTGCCAGCAGCGTAGAGAAGGGGTTGCCCCACGAGCAGTACTTC; d_call: NA; v_call: TRBV9; clone_size: NA; j_call: TRBJ2-7